A single sample gave rise to the 27 T cell receptor beta chains below, sequenced in a study of type 1 and type 2 diabetes patients. Genomic DNA was the PCR template. Multiplex PCR with 30 forward and 13 reverse primers amplified the TCR beta CDR3. A single record per CDR3 protein comes from TCRdb applying MiXCR to the multiplex PCR reads. The table has about 250,000 distinct CDR3 sequences, around 47% seen once. Sequencing was performed on peripheral blood mononuclear cells (PBMCs). These receptors all come from a man younger than 35 with type 2 diabetes.

The rearrangement uses TRBV7-2 and TRBJ1-6; 7 bases fit TRBD1. CDR3 length: 14 residues. Germline V gene sequence: CDR1 SGHTA, CDR2 FQGNSA. J gave up 8 bases and V 2 bases, and 3 bases lay outside the gene matches. CDR3 protein: CASSLRQGDSPLHF. DNA for the CDR3: TGTGCCAGCAGCTTACGGCAGGGGGATTCACCCCTCCACTTT.

With respect to this clonotype: A much larger clone differs from this one at a single base, so this may be a read error. Since the CDR3 does not end with the conserved phenylalanine or tryptophan, this likely comes from a read error. This chain connects TRBV10-1 to TRBJ2-2; D remains unclear. CDR3 size: 12 residues. Germline V gene lookup returns CDR1 WNHNN and CDR2 SYGVQD (reference sequence). The germline V and J ends were trimmed by 2 bases and 4 bases, with 2 bases remaining between them. In DNA form, the CDR3 reads TGCGCCAGCAGTGAGGGCACCGGGGAGCTGTTTTCT. Its protein is CASSEGTGELFS.

There are a few counts of this clonotype. This chain links TRBV19 with TRBJ2-6; D gene unclear. Germline V CDR1 and CDR2: LNHDA, SQIVND (reference sequence). V was shortened by 5 bases and J by 0 bases, with 8 bases between the two germline ends. CDR3 length: 15 amino acids. The chain's CDR3 is CASSPDGSGANVLTF. CDR3 nucleotides: TGTGCCAGTAGTCCGGACGGCTCTGGGGCCAACGTCCTGACTTTC.

V gene TRBV19 combines with J gene TRBJ2-7; a possible D gene is TRBD1 (5 bases). The CDR3 has 15 amino acids. Germline CDR1 is LNHDA and CDR2 is SQIVND (reference sequence). V lost 5 bases and J lost 2, with 16 bases in between. Written as DNA, the CDR3 is TGTGCCAGTAGTGCAGGGTTCCCCCCCACCTACGAGCAGTACTTC. Translated: CASSAGFPPTYEQYF.

DNA for the CDR3: TGTGCCACCAGTGATCTCCAGACTAGCGGAAGCACAGATACGCAGTATTTT. Amino acids: CATSDLQTSGSTDTQYF. This chain uses TRBV24-1 with TRBJ2-3; 9 bases match TRBD2. The CDR3 has 17 amino acids. CDR1 is KGHDR and CDR2 is SFDVKD in the germline V gene. The ends lost 3 bases at V and 0 bases at J; junction bases unmatched: 6.

This clonotype showed up just a few times. The chain employs TRBV25-1 and TRBJ2-5; D is possibly TRBD2 (6 bases). The V and J ends lost 2 bases and 8 bases respectively, with 15 bases between them. Germline CDR1 is MGHDK and CDR2 is SYGVNS. The CDR3 runs 14 residues. CDR3 sequence reads: CASSEAPTSLTQYF. CDR3 DNA: TGTGCCAGCAGTGAAGCCCCGACTAGTCTAACCCAGTACTTC. Combining the CDR3 with reference TRBV25-1 and TRBJ2-5 gives the whole variable domain EADIYQTPRYLVIGTGKKITLECSQTMGHDKMYWYQQDPGMELHLIHYSYGVNSTEKGDLSSESTVSRIRTEHFPLTLESARPSHTSQYLCASSEAPTSLTQYFGPGTRLLVL.

This clonotype was recorded once. V and J are TRBV27 and TRBJ1-2; D is uncertain. The CDR3 has 12 amino acids. V lost 0 bases and J lost 9, with 8 bases in between. Germline loops: CDR1 MNHEY, CDR2 SMNVEV (reference sequence). CDR3 sequence: CASSLSPGSYTF. CDR3 nucleotide sequence: TGTGCCAGCAGTTTATCGCCGGGGAGCTACACCTTC.

This clonotype appeared a few times. This chain connects TRBV6-2 or TRBV6-3 to TRBJ1-1, with a possible D match to TRBD1 (6 bases). Germline V gene sequence: CDR1 MNHEY, CDR2 SVGEGT. The CDR3 is made up of 15 amino acids. Trimming took off 5 bases at V and 1 base at J, with 14 bases between the two ends. As DNA, the CDR3 is TGTGCCAGCAGTCATCCGGGACACCAGAACACTGAAGCTTTCTTT. Translating gives CASSHPGHQNTEAFF.

The V call is TRBV6-6, the J call TRBJ1-1; no reliable D call. V lost 4 bases and J lost 1, with 7 bases in between. In germline, CDR1 is MNHNY, CDR2 SVGAGI (reference sequence). This CDR3 has 13 residues. The CDR3, as DNA: TGTGCCAGCAGTTTGGAGGAGAACACTGAAGCTTTCTTT. Protein: CASSLEENTEAFF.

This clonotype came up a few times. The chain joins TRBV19 to TRBJ1-2; D is unclear. The V gene lost 4 bases and the J gene lost 3 bases, with 15 bases spanning the gap. Germline V gene sequence: CDR1 LNHDA, CDR2 SQIVND (reference sequence). This CDR3 contains 15 residues. DNA for the CDR3: TGTGCCAGTAGTAACAAGCGGCTAAGCGACTATGGCTACACCTTC. Residues: CASSNKRLSDYGYTF. Full variable domain (missing parts from reference TRBV19 and TRBJ1-2): DGGITQSPKYLFRKEGQNVTLSCEQNLNHDAMYWYRQDPGQGLRLIYYSQIVNDFQKGDIAEGYSVSREKKESFPLTVTSAQKNPTAFYLCASSNKRLSDYGYTFGSGTRLTVV.

This clonotype came up a few times. V gene TRBV28 combines with J gene TRBJ1-2, with no clear D. Germline CDR1 and CDR2: MDHEN and SYDVKM. V lost 4 bases, J lost 8 bases, and 17 bases lay in between. This CDR3 is 14 amino acids long. CDR3 loop: CASSSNTGQHGYTF. Written as DNA, the CDR3 is TGTGCCAGCAGTTCGAATACCGGGCAACACGGCTACACCTTC.

This rearrangement joins TRBV5-1 to TRBJ1-2; 8 bases are a match to TRBD1. V trimming: 4 bases; J trimming: 5 bases; junction bases outside the gene matches: 7. The CDR3 has 14 residues. Germline CDR1 and CDR2: SGHRS and YFSETQ. The chain's CDR3 is CASSVRGQGYGYTF. As DNA, the CDR3 is TGCGCCAGCAGCGTCCGTGGACAGGGTTATGGCTACACCTTC.

For this clonotype: No conserved phenylalanine or tryptophan ends this CDR3, so it is likely a read error. The DNA is omitted, as the CDR3 cannot be located on it reliably, and the CDR3 follows TCRdb's listing. The rearrangement joins TRBV7-2 to TRBJ2-5; TRBD1 is the table's D call and was not checked against the DNA. Germline V gene lookup returns CDR1 SGHTA and CDR2 FQGNSA. Ends included, the CDR3 has 10 residues. This CDR3 reads CASSLGQPYY.

This sequence joins TRBV15 and TRBJ2-7; TRBD1 aligns across 8 bases. CDR1 is LNHNV and CDR2 is YYDKDF in the germline V gene (reference sequence). V gave up 6 bases and J gave up 4 bases; unmatched junction bases: 11. This CDR3 is built from 15 residues. The CDR3 loop reads CATSHYQGAVYEQYF. In DNA form, the CDR3 reads TGTGCCACCAGTCACTATCAGGGGGCGGTATACGAGCAGTACTTC.

The chain carries TRBV19 and TRBJ2-2; TRBD2 might be the D (5 bases). CDR1 LNHDA and CDR2 SQIVND come from the germline V gene (reference sequence). This CDR3 has 14 amino acids. The V gene lost 1 base and the J gene lost 7 bases, with 10 bases spanning the gap. In DNA form, the CDR3 reads TGTGCCAGTAGTATAGGTTCGGGGAGCGGGGAGCTGTTTTTT. Translation: CASSIGSGSGELFF.

The V gene is TRBV6-5, the J gene TRBJ1-1; D uncertain. The V end lost 6 bases, the J end lost 3 bases, and 11 bases lay between the germline ends. Per the germline V gene, CDR1 is MNHEY and CDR2 is SVGAGI. This CDR3 is built from 13 residues. In DNA form, the CDR3 reads TGTGCCAGCAGAATAGATGGGGACACTGAAGCTTTCTTT. Encoded protein: CASRIDGDTEAFF.

This clonotype has only a few counts. The genes are TRBV20-1 and TRBJ2-6, with D possibly being TRBD1 (5 bases). Trimming stripped 5 bases from V and 4 bases from J, with 12 bases between. Germline values: CDR1 DFQATT, CDR2 SNEGSKA (reference sequence). This CDR3 has 14 amino acids. CDR3 region: CSALQVDGANVLTF. The CDR3 DNA reads as TGCAGTGCTTTACAGGTTGACGGGGCCAACGTCCTGACTTTC.

The V gene is TRBV6-5, the J gene TRBJ2-1; TRBD1 aligns across 11 bases. From germline, CDR1 is MNHEY and CDR2 SVGAGI. This CDR3 has 15 residues. J was trimmed by 11 bases and V by 0 bases; bases with no gene match: 6. As DNA, the CDR3 is TGTGCCAGCAGTTACTCGGACAGGGGGCCTCCCCAGCAGTTCTTC. Its translation: CASSYSDRGPPQQFF.

The chain combines TRBV5-1 with TRBJ1-5; TRBD1 matches at 8 bases. Germline CDR1 SGHRS, CDR2 YFSETQ. Trimming took 0 bases from V and 6 from J; bases not matched to a gene: 5. The CDR3 sequence is 15 residues long. The CDR3 protein is CASSLGQGAGQPQHF. CDR3 nucleotide sequence: TGCGCCAGCAGCTTGGGGCAGGGGGCGGGTCAGCCCCAGCATTTT. The whole variable domain, remainder taken from reference TRBV5-1 and TRBJ1-5, is KAGVTQTPRYLIKTRGQQVTLSCSPISGHRSVSWYQQTPGQGLQFLFEYFSETQRNKGNFPGRFSGRQFSNSRSEMNVSTLELGDSALYLCASSLGQGAGQPQHFGDGTRLSIL.

This sequence joins TRBV19 and TRBJ2-5; D might be TRBD1 (6 bases). Germline CDR1 is LNHDA and CDR2 is SQIVND (reference sequence). The CDR3 is 11 amino acids. V lost 11 bases to trimming and J lost 2 bases, with 9 bases between them. The CDR3 DNA follows: TGTGCCTCCAGGGGACAAGAGACCCAGTACTTC. Protein sequence: CASRGQETQYF.

This clonotype has a handful of counts. The chain recombines TRBV7-3 with TRBJ2-5, with 11 positions matching TRBD2. CDR1 SGHTA and CDR2 FQGTGA come from the germline V gene. The V and J ends lost 4 bases and 3 bases, in that order; junction bases with no gene match: 4. The CDR3 has 15 amino acids. CDR3 nucleotides: TGTGCCAGCAGCTCTGGACTAGCGGGTAAAGAGACCCAGTACTTC. Residues: CASSSGLAGKETQYF.

This clonotype has more than one count but fewer than ten. This chain uses TRBV12-3 or TRBV12-4 with TRBJ1-4; weak D call: TRBD1 (5 bases). V was clipped by 0 bases and J by 8 bases, with 13 bases between them. This CDR3 spans 15 amino acids. The CDR3 region is CASSLAAGGGEKLFF. DNA for the CDR3: TGTGCCAGCAGTTTAGCTGCCGGGGGAGGAGAAAAACTGTTTTTT.

The rearrangement joins TRBV7-3 to TRBJ2-3; TRBD2 matches at 7 bases. The trim removed 0 bases at V and 6 bases at J, leaving 6 bases unmatched. The CDR3 spans 15 residues. Germline V gene sequence: CDR1 SGHTA, CDR2 FQGTGA. CDR3 in DNA: TGTGCCAGCAGCTTAACGGGAGGGGCGGAGGATACGCAGTATTTT. It codes for CASSLTGGAEDTQYF.

The chain uses TRBV7-8 and TRBJ2-7; D is perhaps TRBD2 (5 bases). Trimming shortened V by 7 bases and J by 3 bases, and 10 bases separated the two germline ends. Germline CDR1 and CDR2: SGHVS and FQNEAQ. The CDR3 has 12 amino acids. CDR3 nucleotide sequence: TGTGCCAGCACCTCCGGGATCTACGAGCAGTACTTC. This encodes CASTSGIYEQYF.

J is TRBJ1-2 and V is TRBV6-6; perhaps TRBD1 as D (6 bases). Trimming shortened V by 2 bases and J by 6 bases, and 13 bases separated the two germline ends. The CDR3 runs 14 residues. CDR1 and CDR2 (germline): MNHNY, SVGAGI (reference sequence). The CDR3 DNA reads as TGTGCCAGCAGTTACGCGGCACAGGGAGATGGCTACACCTTC. This gives the protein CASSYAAQGDGYTF.

This clonotype was counted at least ten times. The chain recombines TRBV2 with TRBJ2-6; D remains unclear. Trimming took 1 base from V and 4 from J, leaving 8 bases between them. Germline assignment: CDR1 SNHLY and CDR2 FYNNEI. The CDR3 runs to 15 residues. The CDR3 DNA sequence: TGTGCCAGCAGTGAAGGGGCAGCCGGGGCCAACGTCCTGACTTTC. The encoded protein is CASSEGAAGANVLTF.

The chain uses TRBV5-1 and TRBJ1-1; a possible D gene is TRBD1 (5 bases). Germline V gene sequence: CDR1 SGHRS, CDR2 YFSETQ. The CDR3 spans 14 residues. V gave up 4 bases and J gave up 5 bases, with 15 bases separating them. As DNA, the CDR3 is TGCGCCAGCAGCGAACTGGTAGGGGCTACTGAAGCTTTCTTT. Amino acid sequence: CASSELVGATEAFF.